The sequence of this TCR beta chain was determined in a study of CD4+ T cells in melanoma. TCRdb's table, derived via immunoSEQ multiplex PCR, lists solely in-frame clones and lacks some. Of more than 90,000 clones in the sample, around 92% were seen once. As for this clone: The antigen remains unidentified.

Germline values: CDR1 MNHNS, CDR2 SASEGT. There are 14 residues in the CDR3. J was trimmed by 6 bases and V by 4 bases; bases with no gene match: 3. Overall study findings and caveats: Neoantigen-specific CD4+ T cells in melanoma reportedly had diverse differentiation states. A reported correlation linked neoantigen-specific CD4+ T cells to CD8+, macrophage and B cell function.

This sequence joins TRBV6-1 and TRBJ2-2; 9 nucleotides line up with TRBD1. The sequenced material came from peripheral blood. This sequence was found in a human donor with melanoma. CDR3 loop: CASSADRGAGELFF. The CDR3, as DNA: TGTGCCAGCAGTGCGGACAGGGGTGCCGGGGAGCTGTTTTTT.